In this sample, the clone carrying this TCR beta chain turned up a few times. Its antigen is not identified. The data were taken from a study of T cell responses to AZD1222 COVID-19 vaccine. On the study more broadly: Pooled together were second doses at about 4 or about 12 weeks.

Method: immunoSEQ multiplex PCR; TCRdb's copy keeps in-frame clones and lacks some. The repertoire holds just under 35,000 clones, with approximately 88% as singletons. The CDR3 runs 15 residues. The V end lost 1 base, the J end lost 6 bases, and 12 bases lay between the germline ends. Per the germline V gene, CDR1 is SEHNR and CDR2 is FQNEAQ (reference sequence). Overall study results and limits: Donors were largely white British and mainly female; clonal diversity was possibly underestimated.

This sequence joins TRBV7-9 and TRBJ1-4; D gene unclear. Sequencing was performed on peripheral blood, taken on day 0 of AZD1222 vaccination. The origin of this receptor is an adult in good health. The CDR3 DNA follows: TGTGCCAGCAGCTTAGGGGGTTCAGGTTATGAAAAACTGTTTTTT. It specifies CASSLGGSGYEKLFF. The whole variable domain, filled in from reference TRBV7-9 and TRBJ1-4, reads DTGVSQNPRHKITKRGQNVTFRCDPISEHNRLYWYRQTLGQGPEFLTYFQNEAQLEKSRLLSDRFSAERPKGSFSTLEIQRTEQGDSAMYLCASSLGGSGYEKLFFGSGTQLSVL.